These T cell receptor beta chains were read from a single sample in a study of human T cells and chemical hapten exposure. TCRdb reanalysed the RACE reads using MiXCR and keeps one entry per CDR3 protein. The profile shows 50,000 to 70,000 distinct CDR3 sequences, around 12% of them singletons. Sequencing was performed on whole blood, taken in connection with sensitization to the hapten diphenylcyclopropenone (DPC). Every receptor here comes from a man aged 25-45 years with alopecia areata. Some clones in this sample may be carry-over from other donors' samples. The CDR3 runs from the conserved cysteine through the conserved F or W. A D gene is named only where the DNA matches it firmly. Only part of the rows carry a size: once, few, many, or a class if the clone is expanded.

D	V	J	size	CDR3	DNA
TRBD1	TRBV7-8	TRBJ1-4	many	CASSIPQGFKEKLFF	TGTGCCAGCAGCATACCACAGGGGTTTAAGGAAAAACTGTTTTTT
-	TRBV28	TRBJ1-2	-	CASSPPANYGYTF	TGTGCCAGCAGCCCGCCAGCTAACTATGGCTACACCTTC
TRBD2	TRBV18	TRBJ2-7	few	CASSPGLAGDREQYF	TGTGCCAGCTCACCCGGACTAGCGGGGGACCGCGAGCAGTACTTC
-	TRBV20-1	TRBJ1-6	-	CSATPAAGVGSPLHF	TGCAGTGCTACACCCGCCGCGGGGGTGGGTTCACCCCTCCACTTT
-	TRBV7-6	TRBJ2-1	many	CASSGRRGSGHNEQFF	TGTGCCAGCAGCGGCCGACGGGGCTCGGGCCACAATGAGCAGTTCTTC
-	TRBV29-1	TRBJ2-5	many	CSVEWRRRFQETQYF	TGCAGCGTTGAGTGGCGGAGACGCTTTCAAGAGACCCAGTACTTC
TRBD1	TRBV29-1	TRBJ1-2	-	CSGTTGYGYTF	TGCAGCGGGACGACAGGGTACGGCTACACCTTC
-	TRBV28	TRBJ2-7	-	CASSFPGRLYEQYF	TGTGCCAGCAGTTTCCCCGGCCGTCTCTACGAGCAGTACTTC
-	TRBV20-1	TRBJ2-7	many	CSANLGFYEQYF	TGCAGTGCTAATTTAGGCTTCTACGAGCAGTACTTC
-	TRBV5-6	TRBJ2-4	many	CASSPRQDLNSNIQYF	TGTGCCAGCAGCCCCAGACAGGACTTAAACTCAAACATTCAGTACTTC
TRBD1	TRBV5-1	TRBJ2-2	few	CASSSRTGSGELFF	TGCGCCAGCAGCTCCCGGACAGGGTCCGGGGAGCTGTTTTTT
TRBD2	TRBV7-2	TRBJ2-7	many	CASSSTGTSNEQYF	TGTGCCAGCAGCTCAACAGGGACTAGCAACGAGCAGTACTTC
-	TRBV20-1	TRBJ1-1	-	CSASPGAYTEAFF	TGCAGTGCATCGCCCGGGGCGTACACTGAAGCTTTCTTT
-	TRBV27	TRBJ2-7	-	CASMNSSYEQYF	TGTGCCAGCATGAACAGCTCCTACGAGCAGTACTTC
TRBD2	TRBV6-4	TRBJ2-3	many	CASRATSGGTDTQYF	TGTGCCAGCAGGGCGACTAGCGGGGGCACAGATACGCAGTATTTT
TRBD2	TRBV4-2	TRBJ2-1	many	CASSPGLAGPAGYEQFF	TGTGCCAGCAGCCCGGGACTAGCGGGGCCCGCAGGCTATGAGCAGTTCTTC
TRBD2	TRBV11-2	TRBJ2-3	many	CASSPVAGGRTDTQYF	TGTGCCAGCAGCCCAGTAGCGGGGGGGCGGACAGATACGCAGTATTTT
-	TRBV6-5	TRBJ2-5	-	CASSYGGGETQYF	TGTGCCAGCAGTTATGGCGGAGGAGAGACCCAGTACTTC
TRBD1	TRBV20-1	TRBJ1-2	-	CSASGVDRGSYGYTF	TGCAGTGCTAGTGGGGTGGACAGGGGTAGCTATGGCTACACCTTC
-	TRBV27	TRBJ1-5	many	CASSFLGEIWSNQPQHF	TGTGCCAGCAGTTTCCTAGGAGAAATATGGAGCAATCAGCCCCAGCATTTT
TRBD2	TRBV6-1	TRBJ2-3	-	CASRMTSASTDTQYF	TGTGCCAGCAGGATGACTAGCGCTAGCACAGATACGCAGTATTTT
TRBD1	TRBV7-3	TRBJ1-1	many	CASSIIGQGASEAFF	TGTGCCAGCAGCATTATAGGGCAGGGGGCTTCTGAAGCTTTCTTT
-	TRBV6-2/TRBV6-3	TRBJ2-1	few	CASSYLGSGQFF	TGTGCCAGCAGTTACTTGGGGTCCGGACAGTTCTTC
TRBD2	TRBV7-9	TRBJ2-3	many	CASSSERGGPLNTQYF	TGTGCCAGCAGCAGTGAGCGGGGGGGACCCCTAAATACGCAGTATTTT
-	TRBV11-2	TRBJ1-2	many	CASSLGSGAYGYTF	TGTGCCAGCAGCTTAGGCTCAGGGGCCTATGGCTACACCTTC
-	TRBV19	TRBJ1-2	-	CASSIPLRDLGGYGYTF	TGTGCCAGTAGTATTCCCCTCCGGGACCTGGGAGGTTATGGCTACACCTTC
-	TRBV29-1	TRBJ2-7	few	CSVVGGQVSYEQYF	TGCAGCGTTGTGGGGGGGCAAGTCTCCTACGAGCAGTACTTC
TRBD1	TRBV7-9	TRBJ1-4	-	CASSLTGGDEKLFF	TGTGCCAGCAGCTTGACAGGGGGCGATGAAAAACTGTTTTTT
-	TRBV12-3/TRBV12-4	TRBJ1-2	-	CASSLVRTTNYGYTF	TGTGCCAGCAGTTTAGTACGGACAACGAACTATGGCTACACCTTC
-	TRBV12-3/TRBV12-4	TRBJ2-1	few	CASSLSLDLPRYDEQFF	TGTGCCAGCAGTTTAAGCCTGGACCTGCCTCGGTACGATGAGCAGTTCTTC
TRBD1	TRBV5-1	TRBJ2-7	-	CASSLGQAITYEQYF	TGCGCCAGCAGCTTAGGACAGGCGATAACCTACGAGCAGTACTTC
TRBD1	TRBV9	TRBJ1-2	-	CASSVDGTAYGYTF	TGTGCCAGCAGCGTAGACGGGACAGCCTATGGCTACACCTTC
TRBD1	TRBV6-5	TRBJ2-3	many	CASSTGQGTDTQYF	TGTGCCAGCAGTACCGGACAGGGGACAGATACGCAGTATTTT
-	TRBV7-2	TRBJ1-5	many	CASSLGAGGDQPQHF	TGTGCCAGCAGCTTAGGGGCTGGGGGGGATCAGCCCCAGCATTTT
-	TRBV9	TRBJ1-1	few	CASSPNARLGNTEAFF	TGTGCCAGCAGCCCCAATGCGAGACTGGGGAACACTGAAGCTTTCTTT
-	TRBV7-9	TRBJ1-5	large	CASSSRYSNQPQHF	TGTGCCAGCAGCTCCCGATATAGCAATCAGCCCCAGCATTTT
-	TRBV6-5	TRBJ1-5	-	CASRLNQPQHF	TGTGCCAGCAGACTAAATCAGCCCCAGCATTTT
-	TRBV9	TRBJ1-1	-	CASSVSPAENTEAFF	TGTGCCAGCAGCGTATCGCCAGCAGAAAACACTGAAGCTTTCTTT
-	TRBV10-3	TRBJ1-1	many	CAISESGGAWNTEAFF	TGTGCCATCAGTGAGTCTGGGGGCGCTTGGAACACTGAAGCTTTCTTT
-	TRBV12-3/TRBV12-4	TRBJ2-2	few	CASSRRGTGELFF	TGTGCCAGCAGTCGCAGGGGCACCGGGGAGCTGTTTTTT
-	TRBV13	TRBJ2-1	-	CASSFFSPGEQFF	TGTGCCAGCAGCTTTTTTTCCCCGGGGGAGCAGTTCTTC